The clone carrying this T cell receptor (beta chain) has a single count. The repertoire was sequenced with immunoSEQ multiplex PCR; TCRdb's copy has only in-frame clones and lacks some. The sample contains about 110,000 clones, 75% to 80% of which appear only once. The data were taken from a study of blood T cell repertoires in COVID-19. Study details: The origin of the acute and convalescent COVID-19 samples was the United States, Italy and Spain.

The CDR3 runs to 16 residues. CDR1 and CDR2 from the germline V gene are KGHSH and LQKENI. V lost 4 bases to trimming and J lost 3 bases; unmatched junction nucleotides: 9. The sequenced material came from peripheral blood. The origin of this receptor is a woman of 80 years or more with active or convalescent COVID-19. The chain joins TRBV18 to TRBJ2-7; 10 bases are a match to TRBD2. This CDR3 is CASSHSSGRALYEQYF. CDR3 in DNA: TGTGCCAGCTCACACTCAAGCGGGAGGGCCCTCTACGAGCAGTACTTC.